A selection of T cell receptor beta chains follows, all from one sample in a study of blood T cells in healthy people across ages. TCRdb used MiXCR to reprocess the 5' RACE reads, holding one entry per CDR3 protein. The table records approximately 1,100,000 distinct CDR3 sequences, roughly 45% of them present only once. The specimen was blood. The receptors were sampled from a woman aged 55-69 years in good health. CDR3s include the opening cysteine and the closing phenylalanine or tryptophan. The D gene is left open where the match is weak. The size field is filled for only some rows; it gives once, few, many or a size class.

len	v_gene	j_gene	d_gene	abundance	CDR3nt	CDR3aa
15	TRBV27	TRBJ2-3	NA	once	TGTGCCCGCAGTTTATCCCCTCGGGGCACAGATACGCAGTATTTT	CARSLSPRGTDTQYF
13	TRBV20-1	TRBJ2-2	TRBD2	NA	TGCAGTGCTAACAGCCGGGGGGGAGGGGAGCTGTTTTTT	CSANSRGGGELFF
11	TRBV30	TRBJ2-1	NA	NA	TGTGCCTGGAACAATCTAAATGAGCAGTTCTTC	CAWNNLNEQFF
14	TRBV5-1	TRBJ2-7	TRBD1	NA	TGCGCCAGCAAAAAAGGCGGACAGGACAACGAGCAGTACTTC	CASKKGGQDNEQYF
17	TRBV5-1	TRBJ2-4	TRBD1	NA	TGCGCCAGCAGCTGGGGAGGGACAGGGCGTTCTCCTGATGAGCAGTACTTC	CASSWGGTGRSPDEQYF
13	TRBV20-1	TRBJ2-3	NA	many	TGCAGTGCTAGGTGGGACGGCACAGATACGCAGTATTTT	CSARWDGTDTQYF
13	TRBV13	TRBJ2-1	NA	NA	TGTGCCAGCAGCTCCAGGATAGTTGAGATGCAGTTCTTC	CASSSRIVEMQFF
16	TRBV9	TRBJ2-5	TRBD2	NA	TGTGCCAGCAGCTTCGGGACTAGCGGTGCCCAAGAGACCCAGTACTTC	CASSFGTSGAQETQYF
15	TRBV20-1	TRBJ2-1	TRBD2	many	TGCAGTGCTGCCCCGGGACTAGCGGGAGGGGATGAGCAGTTCTTC	CSAAPGLAGGDEQFF
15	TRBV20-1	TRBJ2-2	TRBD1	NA	TGCAGTGCTAGAGAACAGGGGGTAAACACCGGGGAGCTGTTTTTT	CSAREQGVNTGELFF
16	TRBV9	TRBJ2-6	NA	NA	TGTGCCAGCAGGGGACTCTCTATCCCTGGGGCCAACGTCCTGACTTTC	CASRGLSIPGANVLTF
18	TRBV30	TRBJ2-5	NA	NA	TGTGCCTGGAGAACAGGGATAACTACAATTTCTTTGAAAGAGACCCAGTACTTC	CAWRTGITTISLKETQYF
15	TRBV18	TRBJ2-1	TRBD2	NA	TGTGCCAGCTCACGACGTAGCGGGATTTACAATGAGCAGTTCTTC	CASSRRSGIYNEQFF
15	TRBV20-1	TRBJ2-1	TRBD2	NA	TGCAGTGCAGTTCTCCTAGCGGGAAATAACAATGAGCAGTTCTTC	CSAVLLAGNNNEQFF
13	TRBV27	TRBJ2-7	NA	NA	TGTGCCAGCAGTCTTACAGGGAATTCCGAGCAGTACTTC	CASSLTGNSEQYF
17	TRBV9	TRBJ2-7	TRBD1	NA	TGTGCCAGCAGCGTAGATCCTACCAGGACAGGGTCCTACGAGCAGTACTTC	CASSVDPTRTGSYEQYF
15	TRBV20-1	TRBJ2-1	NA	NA	TGCAGTGCTACCGACTGGCCCCCCGAATACAATGAGCAGTTCTTC	CSATDWPPEYNEQFF
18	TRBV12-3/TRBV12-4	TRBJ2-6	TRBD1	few	TGTGCCAGCAGCTCCGGACAGGGGGAAGTACTCGGGGCCAACGTCCTGACTTTC	CASSSGQGEVLGANVLTF
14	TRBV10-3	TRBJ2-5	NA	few	TGTGCCATCAGGCCGGACACGAGACAAGAGACCCAGTACTTC	CAIRPDTRQETQYF
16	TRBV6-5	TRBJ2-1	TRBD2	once	TGTGCCAGCAGTAGTACCGGGACTAGCGGGAGAAATGAGCAGTTCTTC	CASSSTGTSGRNEQFF
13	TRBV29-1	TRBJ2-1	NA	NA	TGCAGCCTCCGTGACTTGGCCACATATGAGCAGTTCTTC	CSLRDLATYEQFF
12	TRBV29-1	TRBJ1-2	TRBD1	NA	TGCAGCGCTGGACAGGAGGGCTATGGCTACACCTTC	CSAGQEGYGYTF
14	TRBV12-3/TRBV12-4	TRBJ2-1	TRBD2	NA	TGTGCCAGCAGGACTAGCGGGAGCCTAAATGAGCAGTTCTTC	CASRTSGSLNEQFF